The present entry profiles one TCR beta chain with its context. The data belong to a study of T cells in localized non-small cell lung cancer. Profiling relied on immunoSEQ multiplex PCR, and the TCRdb table lists in-frame clones only, not all of them. This table holds about 26,000 clones, around 85% found once. The TCR was taken from a female donor over 55 with stage II squamous cell lung carcinoma. The sample consisted of peripheral blood, taken before any cancer treatment.

Written as DNA, the CDR3 is TGTGCCAGCAGTTTGGGAGGGGGGTTAGATACGCAGTATTTT. It yields the protein CASSLGGGLDTQYF. The chain couples TRBV28 to TRBJ2-3, with a tentative D call TRBD2 (7 bases). Trimming took 3 bases from V and 5 from J, leaving 12 bases between them. Germline CDR1 is MDHEN and CDR2 is SYDVKM. CDR3 length: 14 amino acids.